This paragraph reports one T cell receptor beta chain. Assay: immunoSEQ multiplex PCR; the TCRdb copy retains only in-frame clones and omits some. The table has roughly 150,000 clones, around nine tenths seen once. In germline, CDR1 is SEHNR, CDR2 FQNEAQ (reference sequence). This CDR3 has 18 residues. The trim removed 3 bases at V and 5 bases at J, leaving 10 bases unmatched. The data are from a study of blood T cell repertoires in COVID-19. Study information: COVID-19 samples, acute and convalescent, were from the United States, Italy and Spain. Sources were T cells, B-cell-depleted T cells, or PBMCs; the material itself was cDNA or gDNA.

The source material was peripheral blood. This sequence joins TRBV7-9 and TRBJ2-2; 12 bases are a match to TRBD1. This receptor was identified in a man aged 55 to 70 with active or convalescent COVID-19. This CDR3 reads CASSFRDRGLSGTGELFF. DNA for the CDR3: TGTGCCAGCAGCTTCCGGGACAGGGGGCTCTCGGGGACCGGGGAGCTGTTTTTT.